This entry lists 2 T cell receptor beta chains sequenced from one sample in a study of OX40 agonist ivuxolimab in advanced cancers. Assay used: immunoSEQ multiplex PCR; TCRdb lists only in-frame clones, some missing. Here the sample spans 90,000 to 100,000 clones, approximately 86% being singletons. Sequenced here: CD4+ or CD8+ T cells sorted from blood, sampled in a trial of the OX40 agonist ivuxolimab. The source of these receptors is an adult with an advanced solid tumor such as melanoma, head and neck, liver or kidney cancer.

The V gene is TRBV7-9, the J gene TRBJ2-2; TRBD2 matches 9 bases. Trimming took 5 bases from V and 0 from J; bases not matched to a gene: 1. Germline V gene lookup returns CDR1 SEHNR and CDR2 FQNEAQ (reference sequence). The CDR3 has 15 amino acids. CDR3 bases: TGTGCCAGCAGCCGACTAGCGGCGAACACCGGGGAGCTGTTTTTT. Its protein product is CASSRLAANTGELFF.

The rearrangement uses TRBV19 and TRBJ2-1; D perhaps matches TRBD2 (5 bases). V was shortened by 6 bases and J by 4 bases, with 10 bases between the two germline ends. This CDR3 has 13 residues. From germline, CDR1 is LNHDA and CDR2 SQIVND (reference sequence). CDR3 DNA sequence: TGTGCCAGTAGCTTGGAGGTGTACAATGAGCAGTTCTTC. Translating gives CASSLEVYNEQFF.